This TCR beta chain was recorded in a study of blood T cell repertoires in COVID-19. The CDR3 spans 13 residues. Trimming took 4 bases from V and 4 from J, leaving 13 bases between them. From germline, CDR1 is SQVTM and CDR2 ANQGSEA. Method: immunoSEQ multiplex PCR; TCRdb's copy keeps in-frame clones and lacks some. The profile covers roughly 280,000 clones, with around 87% appearing a single time and approximately 4% taken by the ten largest. This clone was recorded once. J is TRBJ2-5 and V is TRBV29-1; D may be TRBD2 (7 bases). Material for sequencing was peripheral blood. This sequence was found in a man younger than 35 with active or convalescent COVID-19. CDR3 sequence: CSVGGGERETQYF. CDR3 bases: TGCAGCGTTGGAGGGGGGGAAAGAGAGACCCAGTACTTC.